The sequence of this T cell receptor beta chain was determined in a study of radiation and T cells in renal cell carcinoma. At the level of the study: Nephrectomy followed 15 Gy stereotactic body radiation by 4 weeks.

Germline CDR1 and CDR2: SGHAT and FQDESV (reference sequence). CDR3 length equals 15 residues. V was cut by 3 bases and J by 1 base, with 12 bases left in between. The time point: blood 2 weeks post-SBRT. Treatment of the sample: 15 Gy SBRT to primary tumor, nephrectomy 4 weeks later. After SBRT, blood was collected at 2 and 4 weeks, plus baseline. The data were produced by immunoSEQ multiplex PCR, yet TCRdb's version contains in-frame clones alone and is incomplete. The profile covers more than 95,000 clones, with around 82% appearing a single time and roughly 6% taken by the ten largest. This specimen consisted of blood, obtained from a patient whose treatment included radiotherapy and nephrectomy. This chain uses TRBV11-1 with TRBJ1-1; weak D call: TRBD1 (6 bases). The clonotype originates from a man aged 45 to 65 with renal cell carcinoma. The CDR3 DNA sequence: TGTGCCAGCAGCTTGTCTGGGGGCAGGAACACTGAAGCTTTCTTT. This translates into CASSLSGGRNTEAFF. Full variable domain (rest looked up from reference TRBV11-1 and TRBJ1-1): EAEVAQSPRYKITEKSQAVAFWCDPISGHATLYWYRQILGQGPELLVQFQDESVVDDSQLPKDRFSAERLKGVDSTLKIQPAELGDSAMYLCASSLSGGRNTEAFFGQGTRLTVV.